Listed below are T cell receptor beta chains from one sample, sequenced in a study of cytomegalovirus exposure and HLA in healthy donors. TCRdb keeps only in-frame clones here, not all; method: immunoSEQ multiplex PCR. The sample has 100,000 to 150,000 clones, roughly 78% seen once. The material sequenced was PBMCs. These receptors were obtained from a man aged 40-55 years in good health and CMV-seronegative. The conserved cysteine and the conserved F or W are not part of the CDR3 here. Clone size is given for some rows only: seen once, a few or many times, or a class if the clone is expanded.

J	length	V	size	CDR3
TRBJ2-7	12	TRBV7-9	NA	ASSFGDTSYEQY
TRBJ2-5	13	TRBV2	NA	ASSGTSGIVETQY
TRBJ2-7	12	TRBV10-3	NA	ATSRDRAAYEQY
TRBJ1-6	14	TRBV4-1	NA	ASSQGFGGGNSPLH
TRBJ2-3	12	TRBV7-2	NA	ASSLRGSTDTQY
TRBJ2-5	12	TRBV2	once	ASSEGQGLGTQY
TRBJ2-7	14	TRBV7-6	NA	ASSFSGLFFGGEQY
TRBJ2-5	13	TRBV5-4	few	ASSLSTGREETQY
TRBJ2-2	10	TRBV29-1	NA	SAGQGDGELF
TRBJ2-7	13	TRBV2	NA	ASREGQGLTYEQY
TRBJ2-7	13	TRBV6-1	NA	ASRGGVGVTYEQY
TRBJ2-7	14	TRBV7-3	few	ASSLTPDRAIGEQY
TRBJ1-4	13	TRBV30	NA	AWKPIGTGHEKLF
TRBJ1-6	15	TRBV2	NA	ASSPDPGSRGNSPLH